The 11 T cell receptor beta chains given below trace back to one sample, sequenced in a study of glioma-infiltrating T cells (dated by TCRdb to 2016 to 2017). For sequencing, an Illumina MiSeq was employed. TCR alpha and beta CDR3 regions were amplified with the iRepertoire nested amplicon-rescue multiplex PCR (arm-PCR) platform from RNA. The raw public reads went through TCRdb reprocessing: fastp at Q25, MiXCR clone calling, in-frame beta chains kept. Rows are combined by CDR3 protein, so each entry shows the most common genes and DNA. The sample table lists 100,000 to 150,000 distinct CDR3 sequences, under 30% of them with a count of one. The top ten clonotypes cover around a quarter of the sample. Sequences were obtained from glioma tissue, nonneoplastic brain tissue, or PBMCs (not recorded which). The receptors were gathered from a human donor with low-grade glioma or glioblastoma, undergoing nonglioma brain surgery, or in good health (not recorded which).

This clonotype has just a few counts. The rearrangement uses TRBV28 and TRBJ1-6, with 7 bases aligning to TRBD1. CDR1 and CDR2 from the germline V gene are MDHEN and SYDVKM. Trimming removed 5 bases from V and 14 bases from J; junction bases left unmatched: 6. CDR3 size: 12 residues. The CDR3 DNA sequence: TGTGCCAGCAGTGACGACAGGGTCACCCTCCACTTT. It specifies CASSDDRVTLHF.

This clonotype was picked up many times. The chain uses TRBV28 and TRBJ2-7; D gene uncertain. This CDR3 contains 12 residues. V dropped 6 bases and J dropped 6 bases, with 12 bases sitting between them. Germline CDR1 and CDR2: MDHEN and SYDVKM. Here the CDR3 DNA reads TGTGCCAGCAGCTTTTGGGATGGCGAGCAGTACGTC. Residues: CASSFWDGEQYV.

Regarding this clonotype: This may arise from a read error, as a much more abundant clone is one base away. The V call is TRBV3-1, the J call TRBJ2-2; D tentatively fits TRBD1 or TRBD2 (5 bases each). This CDR3 is built from 15 residues. Germline V gives CDR1 LGHDT, CDR2 YNNKEL (reference sequence). CDR3 amino acids: CASSQGGTNTGDLFF. In DNA, the CDR3 is TGTGCCAGCAGCCAAGGAGGGACCAACACCGGGGATCTGTTTTTT.

The gene calls are TRBV7-2 and TRBJ1-1; 9 nucleotides line up with TRBD1. Per germline, CDR1 SGHTA and CDR2 FQGNSA. This CDR3 spans 16 amino acids. With V trimmed by 4 bases and J by 4 bases, 10 bases remained unmatched. The CDR3 spells CASSSTGGAPGTEAFF. CDR3 sequence (DNA): TGTGCCAGCAGCTCAACAGGGGGCGCCCCGGGCACTGAAGCTTTCTTT.

This sequence joins TRBV4-2 and TRBJ2-5; D gene unclear. This CDR3 has 15 amino acids. From germline, CDR1 is LGHNA and CDR2 YNFKEQ. Deletions cut 4 bases from V and 4 bases from J, with 16 bases between. DNA for the CDR3: TGTGCCAGCAGCCCGACGACAAAGGTGGGAGAGACCCAGTACTTC. Protein product: CASSPTTKVGETQYF.

This clonotype showed up just a few times. V usage is TRBV12-3 or TRBV12-4 and J usage is TRBJ2-1, with no clear D. This CDR3 spans 13 amino acids. V was shortened by 3 bases and J by 4 bases, with 7 bases between the two germline ends. The CDR3 spells CASSFRRYNEQFF. DNA for the CDR3: TGTGCCAGCAGTTTTCGGCGGTACAATGAGCAGTTCTTC.

The sample holds many counts of this clonotype. This chain links TRBV20-1 with TRBJ1-1; 11 positions match TRBD1. Germline CDR1 reads DFQATT; CDR2 reads SNEGSKA (reference sequence). V shed 5 bases and J 11 bases; nucleotides not matched to a gene: 7. The CDR3 is 12 amino acids. The CDR3 DNA is TGCAGTGCTGGCCGGGACAGGGGGATCGCTTTCTTT. As protein: CSAGRDRGIAFF.

This clonotype was observed many times. The V call is TRBV28, the J call TRBJ2-2; D not resolved. CDR3 length: 12 residues. Per the germline V gene, CDR1 is MDHEN and CDR2 is SYDVKM. V lost 5 bases, J lost 7 bases, and 8 bases lay in between. CDR3 sequence reads: CASSLGLGELFF. For the CDR3, the DNA is TGTGCCAGCAGTCTCGGCCTCGGGGAGCTGTTTTTT.

The J gene is TRBJ2-5, the V gene TRBV4-2; 9 bases match TRBD2. Trimming removed 0 bases from V and 5 bases from J; junction bases left unmatched: 7. CDR1 and CDR2 from the germline V gene are LGHNA and YNFKEQ. This CDR3 is 16 amino acids long. The CDR3 reads CASSQDVAGADETQYF. In DNA form, the CDR3 reads TGTGCCAGCAGCCAAGATGTAGCGGGGGCGGATGAGACCCAGTACTTC.

This clonotype appeared many times. V gene TRBV27 combines with J gene TRBJ2-1, with 7 bases fitting TRBD1. The CDR3 is made up of 13 amino acids. The germline V gene encodes CDR1 MNHEY and CDR2 SMNVEV (reference sequence). With 5 bases clipped from V and 4 bases from J, the junction kept 2 bases outside the gene matches. CDR3 bases: TGTGCCAGCAGTCACAGGGGATACAATGAGCAGTTCTTC. Protein product: CASSHRGYNEQFF.

This clonotype was observed many times. V and J are TRBV28 and TRBJ1-4, with D tentatively TRBD1 (6 bases). The CDR3 runs to 13 residues. The germline V gene has CDR1 MDHEN and CDR2 SYDVKM. Trimming cost V 5 bases and J 8 bases, with 12 bases left between them. In DNA form, the CDR3 reads TGTGCCAGCAGTGGGACACTGAGGGAAAAACTGTTTTTT. This codes for CASSGTLREKLFF.